This TCR beta chain was documented in a study of blood T cell repertoires in COVID-19. Whole-study context: Whether acute or convalescent, the COVID-19 samples came from the United States, Italy and Spain. In each case, the material was cDNA or gDNA derived from T cells, B-cell-depleted T cells, or PBMCs.

The CDR3 consists of 14 residues. V was cut by 3 bases and J by 4 bases, with 9 bases left in between. Per germline, CDR1 SEHNR and CDR2 FQNEAQ (reference sequence). Original processing methods: From reference gene primer amplification, estimates of nucleated cell counts were derived. TCRdb keeps only in-frame clones here, not all; method: immunoSEQ multiplex PCR. For V, J and clone size, that table is used; D and trimming come from the DNA. The table lists 130,000 to 150,000 clones, around nine tenths of them singletons. The clonotype was recovered from a man aged 45-65 years with active or convalescent COVID-19. Material for sequencing was peripheral blood. This chain uses TRBV7-9 with TRBJ2-2; TRBD1 is a possible D gene (5 bases). The CDR3 here is CASSFVRVTGELFF. CDR3 bases: TGTGCCAGCAGCTTTGTCAGGGTCACCGGGGAGCTGTTTTTT.